These T cell receptor beta chains were read from a single sample in a study of T cell changes during pregnancy in multiple sclerosis. Sequenced by immunoSEQ multiplex PCR; TCRdb stores in-frame clones only, minus some. The table records around 70,000 clones, more than 80% of them present only once. This sample comprised peripheral blood, obtained in the second trimester of pregnancy. The receptors here all came from a female donor with multiple sclerosis, enrolled in a pregnancy study. Both conserved end residues are part of each CDR3. The D gene is left open where the match is weak. Clone size, where shown, is once, few, many, or a class for clones that have expanded.

TRBJ2-1	once	TRBV7-8	.	TGTGCCAGCAGATCATCCGGGATCCAGCAGTTCTTC	CASRSSGIQQFF
TRBJ1-5	.	TRBV7-3	.	TGTGCCAGCAGCTTAATGGGGAGGAGGTGGCATTTT	CASSLMGRRWHF
TRBJ2-3	.	TRBV27	.	TGTGCCAGCAGTTATGGGACTAGCACAGATACGCAGTATTTT	CASSYGTSTDTQYF
TRBJ2-7	.	TRBV9	TRBD1	TGTGCCAGCAGCGTAGCTCTGGGACAGGTCCCCTACGAGCAGTACTTC	CASSVALGQVPYEQYF
TRBJ2-7	once	TRBV4-3	.	TGCGCCAGCAGCCCCCAACTTGACAGGGAGCAGTACTTC	CASSPQLDREQYF
TRBJ2-1	.	TRBV15	.	TGTGCCACCAGCAGAGATCTTGCAAGTAGCTCCTACAATGAGCAGTTCTTC	CATSRDLASSSYNEQFF
TRBJ2-7	.	TRBV7-8	TRBD2	TGTGCCAGCAGCGGCAAAATGGGACTAGCGGGGCGAACCTACGAGCAGTACTTC	CASSGKMGLAGRTYEQYF
TRBJ1-1	few	TRBV14	.	TGTGCCAGCAGCCCCAGTGGGCACACTGAAGCTTTCTTT	CASSPSGHTEAFF
TRBJ1-2	.	TRBV4-3	TRBD1	TGCGCCAGCAGCCTGCTACAGGGGGCGGGTGGCTACACCTTC	CASSLLQGAGGYTF
TRBJ1-1	few	TRBV4-1	TRBD1	TGCGCCAGCAGCCAACGGGACAGTCTCACGGGAGCTTTCTTT	CASSQRDSLTGAFF
TRBJ2-7	.	TRBV4-1	.	TGCGCCAGCAGCCAATCCCCTGGGGGCCCCTACGAGCAGTACTTC	CASSQSPGGPYEQYF
TRBJ2-5	.	TRBV13	.	TGTGCCAGCAGCCCCAGGGGGGCGGGGGAGACCCAGTACTTC	CASSPRGAGETQYF
TRBJ2-7	.	TRBV19	TRBD2	TGTGCCAGTAGTCCCCGACTAGCGGGGGGGCCCCACGAGCAGTACTTC	CASSPRLAGGPHEQYF
TRBJ1-1	few	TRBV7-9	.	TGTGCCAGCAGCTTAGCCAAGGACAGAAGGATCACTGAAGCTTTCTTT	CASSLAKDRRITEAFF
TRBJ2-2	.	TRBV7-3	TRBD1	TGTGCCAGCAGCCCAGGGGGTACCGGGGAGCTGTTTTTT	CASSPGGTGELFF
TRBJ2-7	.	TRBV18	.	TGTGCCAGCTCACCAAAAAGGGACTCGAACGAGCAGTACTTC	CASSPKRDSNEQYF
TRBJ1-5	.	TRBV19	.	TGTGCCAGTACCGAAGGGAGGGGGAATCAGCCCCAGCATTTT	CASTEGRGNQPQHF
TRBJ2-7	.	TRBV5-4	.	TGTGCCAGCAGCTCCGGACAGCGCTACGAGCAGTACTTC	CASSSGQRYEQYF
TRBJ2-7	.	TRBV5-6	TRBD1	TGTGCCAGCAGCTTATGGGACAGATCCTACGAGCAGTACTTC	CASSLWDRSYEQYF
TRBJ1-4	.	TRBV10-3	.	TGTGCCACCCTAGATGCAACTAATGAAAAACTGTTTTTT	CATLDATNEKLFF
TRBJ2-7	.	TRBV5-5	.	TGTGCCAGCAGCGTGCAGGGGGGTTCCTACGAGCAGTACTTC	CASSVQGGSYEQYF
TRBJ1-3	once	TRBV7-2	TRBD1	TGTGCCAGCAGCTTAGCCGGGACAGCCTCTGGAAACACCATATATTTT	CASSLAGTASGNTIYF
TRBJ2-3	.	TRBV5-6	TRBD2	TGTGCCAGCAGTTTGCGGGGGGCTCGCGATACGCAGTATTTT	CASSLRGARDTQYF
TRBJ2-5	.	TRBV7-2	.	TGTGCCAGCAGCTCACTTCGGGGGTCAGAGACCCAGTACTTC	CASSSLRGSETQYF
TRBJ1-1	.	TRBV28	TRBD1	TGTGCCAGCAGACAGGGGCTGGGTGACACTGAAGCTTTCTTT	CASRQGLGDTEAFF
TRBJ1-5	.	TRBV2	.	TGTGCCAGCAGCGGAGGGAATAGCAATCAGCCCCAGCATTTT	CASSGGNSNQPQHF
TRBJ1-3	.	TRBV6-1	.	TGTGCCAGCAGTGCTACGGCCAGGTTGTTCTCTGGAAACACCATATATTTT	CASSATARLFSGNTIYF
TRBJ2-5	.	TRBV6-1	.	TGTGCCAGCAGTACCGGTCAACAGTACCAGGAGACCCAGTACTTC	CASSTGQQYQETQYF
TRBJ2-1	.	TRBV5-1	TRBD2	TGCGCCAGCAGCACCCCACGTACGGGACTACGGAATGAGCAGTTCTTC	CASSTPRTGLRNEQFF
TRBJ2-5	.	TRBV9	.	TGTGCCAGCAGCGGCCCGAGGGTTGGGGAGACCCAGTACTTC	CASSGPRVGETQYF
TRBJ2-4	.	TRBV10-1	TRBD1	TGCGCCAGCAGCCCGACAGGGAAGGGAAACATTCAGTACTTC	CASSPTGKGNIQYF
TRBJ1-1	.	TRBV30	TRBD1	TGTGCCTGGAGTGCGACAGGGAGCACTGAAGCTTTCTTT	CAWSATGSTEAFF
TRBJ1-1	.	TRBV6-1	TRBD1	TGTGCCAGCAGTGGTCAGGGGGCGGCGGGTTCCGAAGCTTTCTTT	CASSGQGAAGSEAFF
TRBJ1-6	once	TRBV30	.	TGTGCCTGGAGTTTTGGGGCTAGATCCTATAATTCACCCCTCCACTTT	CAWSFGARSYNSPLHF
TRBJ1-1	.	TRBV9	TRBD1	TGTGCCAGCAGCACAGGGGCGAACACTGAAGCTTTCTTT	CASSTGANTEAFF
TRBJ1-1	.	TRBV7-9	TRBD1	TGTGCCAGCAGCTTCCTAATCGACAGGGGACATGGAGGAGCTTTCTTT	CASSFLIDRGHGGAFF
TRBJ1-1	.	TRBV5-4	TRBD1	TGTGCCAGCAGCGGGGGACAGGGGCGTCCTGAAGCTTTCTTT	CASSGGQGRPEAFF
TRBJ1-2	.	TRBV14	TRBD1	TGTGCCAGCAGCCAAGGAACGGGACAGACCTATGGCTACACCTTC	CASSQGTGQTYGYTF
TRBJ2-5	.	TRBV5-1	TRBD2	TGCGCCAGCAGTACGACTAGCGGGGGGTCACAAGAGACCCAGTACTTC	CASSTTSGGSQETQYF